This paragraph covers one TCR beta chain sequence. What it binds is unknown. Vbeta (60) and Jbeta (13) primers were used in the PCR. Authors' analysis steps: The authors later counted some 76 million unique TCR beta chains, some 9.9 million of them shared. Clones were sequenced by immunoSEQ multiplex PCR, and TCRdb holds only the in-frame ones, with some missing. V, J and clone size are taken as reported in that table, and D and trimming were inferred from the DNA itself. The table shows approximately 270,000 clones, with around 80% occurring only once. The data were taken from a study of cytomegalovirus exposure and HLA in healthy donors. Study-wide background: Genetic ancestry analysis placed under 90% of the 410 or so donors that were genotyped in the Caucasian-associated cluster. Study-wide results and caveats: According to an earlier analysis, most TCR beta V segments yielded productive rearrangements about 87% or about 30% of the time.

Germline trimming cut 2 bases from V and 8 bases from J; bases unmatched to any gene: 9. The CDR3 covers 16 residues. Looked up from germline, CDR1 is SGDLS and CDR2 is YYNGEE. These donors, healthy bone marrow donors, were studied. The TCR comes from a girl aged 2-15 years in good health and CMV-seronegative. The sequencing sample was made of PBMCs. The rearrangement links TRBV9 to TRBJ2-1, with 11 bases identical to TRBD1. The CDR3 sequence is CASSVFADRGLDEQFF. CDR3 DNA: TGTGCCAGCAGCGTGTTCGCGGACAGGGGGCTAGATGAGCAGTTCTTC.